Listed here are 4 T cell receptor beta chains from one sample, sequenced in a study of blood T cell repertoires in COVID-19. Measured with immunoSEQ multiplex PCR; TCRdb has only the in-frame clones, and not every one. Among nearly 80,000 clones, about four fifths were seen once, and the ten largest hold approximately 3.3%. Sample: peripheral blood. Receptors were obtained from a man in his fifties with acute or convalescent COVID-19.

The rearrangement uses TRBV4-1 and TRBJ1-4; 10 bases line up with TRBD1. Germline trimming cut 4 bases from V and 8 bases from J; bases unmatched to any gene: 7. CDR1 and CDR2 from the germline V gene are MGHRA and YSYEKL. The CDR3 contains 15 residues. The CDR3 nucleotides read TGCGCCAGCAGCCTCTCCGGGACAGGGGTCGAAAAACTGTTTTTT. It specifies CASSLSGTGVEKLFF.

CDR3 amino acids: CASSSPTSGVYEQYF. CDR3 sequence (DNA): TGTGCCAGCAGTTCCCCGACTAGCGGGGTGTACGAGCAGTACTTC. The chain joins TRBV6-5 to TRBJ2-7; TRBD2 matches 11 bases. V dropped 4 bases and J dropped 4; count of bases not matched to a gene: 6. This CDR3 has 15 amino acids. CDR1 is MNHEY, CDR2 SVGAGI, per germline.

This chain links TRBV25-1 with TRBJ2-5; D possibly corresponds to TRBD1 (6 bases). Trimming cost V 5 bases and J 5 bases, with 15 bases left between them. Germline loops: CDR1 MGHDK, CDR2 SYGVNS. The CDR3 loop spans 14 amino acids. CDR3 loop: CASSTWTEKETQYF. CDR3 DNA: TGTGCCAGCAGTACGTGGACAGAAAAGGAGACCCAGTACTTC.

This chain connects TRBV11-2 to TRBJ2-5; 13 nucleotides agree with TRBD2. The V segment lost 5 bases and the J segment 5 bases; nucleotides outside the gene matches: 8. CDR1 is SGHAT and CDR2 is FQNNGV in the germline V gene. CDR3 length: 16 amino acids. CDR3 protein: CASSPRLAGGLETQYF. The CDR3 bases are TGTGCCAGCAGCCCGAGACTAGCGGGGGGCTTGGAGACCCAGTACTTC.